The 12 T cell receptor beta chains reported below all come from one sample, sequenced in a study of type 1 regulatory T cells (dated by TCRdb to the early 2020s). Summary of the overall study and its limitations: Compared with non-Tr1 cells, Tr1 cells had a TCR repertoire that was more restricted, a finding the study read as clonal expansion induced by alloantigen.

No antigen is known for these receptors. Sequenced using an Illumina MiSeq. TCRdb itself trimmed the public reads at Q25 with fastp, ran MiXCR and retained productive beta chains. Each CDR3 protein gets just one entry, which takes the most common genes and DNA from the rows behind it. For this sample there are 65,000 to 80,000 distinct CDR3 sequences; less than 25% appear just once. The ten largest clones take up 8% to 9% of the sample. Sequenced material: cultured type 1 regulatory T (Tr1) cells, either the whole culture or a sorted fraction (not recorded which). The cell subset or site label for this specimen denotes: type 1 regulatory T cells sorted from the T-allo10 product. Source of these receptors: a human donor in good health.

The table lists this clonotype with a few counts. V gene TRBV24-1 combines with J gene TRBJ2-1; D unresolved. The germline V gene encodes CDR1 KGHDR and CDR2 SFDVKD. CDR3 length: 13 amino acids. V dropped 6 bases and J dropped 2 bases, with 7 bases sitting between them. The CDR3, as DNA: TGTGCCACCAGTTCAAGTCCCTACAATGAGCAGTTCTTC. Translation: CATSSSPYNEQFF.

This clonotype was recorded many times. V is TRBV12-3 or TRBV12-4 and J is TRBJ1-1; 8 positions match TRBD1. This CDR3 is built from 13 residues. With 5 bases clipped from V and 5 bases from J, the junction kept 4 bases outside the gene matches. CDR3: CASSTQGATEAFF. In DNA form, the CDR3 reads TGTGCCAGCAGTACCCAGGGGGCGACTGAAGCTTTCTTT.

This clonotype has only a few counts. J is TRBJ1-2 and V is TRBV20-1; no clear D. The ends were cut back, 6 bases at V and 7 bases at J, with 30 bases in the middle. Germline V CDR1 and CDR2: DFQATT, SNEGSKA (reference sequence). CDR3 length: 17 amino acids. The CDR3 spells CSAKTRTAISKATGYTF. In nucleotides, the CDR3 is TGCAGTGCAAAAACGCGGACGGCCATATCCAAAGCCACTGGCTACACCTTC.

There are a few counts of this clonotype. The chain combines TRBV29-1 with TRBJ2-5; 7 bases line up with TRBD2. V shed 6 bases, J shed 7 bases, and the junction held 8 bases outside the gene matches. Germline-derived CDR1 and CDR2 are SQVTM and ANQGSEA. There are 12 residues in the CDR3. DNA of the CDR3: TGCAGCGTCAGACCACCGGGGGGGACCCAGTACTTC. Amino acids: CSVRPPGGTQYF.

This clonotype was observed a handful of times. This rearrangement joins TRBV28 to TRBJ1-5; 11 bases align to TRBD1. The CDR3 has 15 amino acids. CDR1 and CDR2 (germline): MDHEN, SYDVKM. Losses at the gene ends were 6 bases for V and 9 bases for J; bases not matched to a gene: 10. DNA for the CDR3: TGTGCCAGCAGCTCCGGGACAGGGGGGTCCGGGCCCCAGCATTTT. Translating it yields CASSSGTGGSGPQHF.

As regards this clonotype: The conserved closing phenylalanine or tryptophan is absent in this CDR3, likely reflecting a read error. The gene calls are TRBV18 and TRBJ1-1; 9 bases map to TRBD1. Trimming at V came to 0 bases and at J to 11 bases, leaving 4 bases not matched to a gene. Germline-derived CDR1 and CDR2 are KGHSH and LQKENI. This CDR3 region has 13 residues. CDR3 sequence (DNA): TGTGCCAGCTCACCACCGGGGACAGGGAGGGCTTTCCTT. As protein: CASSPPGTGRAFL.

This clonotype was observed once. This chain joins TRBV20-1 and TRBJ1-2; no reliable D call. This CDR3 is built from 15 residues. Germline CDR1 DFQATT, CDR2 SNEGSKA (reference sequence). With 6 bases removed from V and 2 bases from J, the gap between germline ends came to 19 bases. The CDR3 here is CSANESLTANYGYTF. DNA of the CDR3: TGCAGTGCCAACGAGTCTTTGACGGCGAACTATGGCTACACCTTC.

The sample holds many counts of this clonotype. This rearrangement joins TRBV5-1 to TRBJ2-2; maybe TRBD2 (5 bases). V gave up 4 bases and J gave up 0 bases, with 13 bases separating them. The CDR3 is 16 residues long. Germline CDR1 SGHRS, CDR2 YFSETQ. In nucleotides, the CDR3 is TGCGCCAGCAGCCCGAGGGTTCGAGCGAACACCGGGGAGCTGTTTTTT. Translated: CASSPRVRANTGELFF.

This chain connects TRBV29-1 to TRBJ2-2; unclear D gene. Per the germline V gene, CDR1 is SQVTM and CDR2 is ANQGSEA. The V end was cut by 3 bases, the J end by 4 bases, with 6 bases between. The CDR3 is made up of 12 amino acids. The CDR3: CSVDSGTGELFF. Written as DNA, the CDR3 is TGCAGCGTTGATTCGGGCACCGGGGAGCTGTTTTTT.

Only a few counts were recorded for this clonotype. The rearrangement joins TRBV27 to TRBJ1-6; D remains unclear. Trimming took 6 bases from V and 9 from J, leaving 15 bases between them. CDR3 length equals 14 residues. CDR1 MNHEY and CDR2 SMNVEV come from the germline V gene (reference sequence). CDR3 residues: CASSPPPYGSPLHF. CDR3 in DNA: TGTGCCAGCAGCCCACCCCCCTACGGTTCACCCCTCCACTTT.

DNA of the CDR3: TGTGCCAGCAGCATGCCGGGGGGGAATGAAAAACTGTTTTTT. Residues: CASSMPGGNEKLFF. The chain is built from TRBV5-4 and TRBJ1-4, with a weak D call TRBD1 (5 bases). CDR1 is SGHNT, CDR2 YYREEE, per germline (reference sequence). The CDR3 runs 14 residues. V lost 4 bases, J lost 5 bases, and 12 bases lay in between.

There are a few counts of this clonotype. The CDR3 reads CASRRGTGGSDTQYF. CDR3 nucleotide sequence: TGTGCCAGCAGACGCGGGACAGGGGGTTCAGATACGCAGTATTTT. The chain combines TRBV27 with TRBJ2-3; 11 bases agree with TRBD1. The CDR3 sequence is 15 residues long. V shed 6 bases, J shed 4 bases, and the junction held 6 bases outside the gene matches. Germline lookup yields CDR1 MNHEY and CDR2 SMNVEV (reference sequence).